Following are 26 T cell receptor beta chains from one sample sequenced in a study of T-cell reconstitution after alpha-beta-depleted transplantation in children. Using unique molecular identifiers, the investigators prepared the TCRbeta library. TCRdb passed the PCR reads through MiXCR, listing each CDR3 protein once. The repertoire holds 450,000 to 600,000 distinct CDR3 sequences, with 32% as singletons. The sample here was PBMCs from the stem cell graft donor, taken from the stem cell graft. The receptor source for this set is a human donor who donated a stem cell graft to a child with aplastic anemia.

This clonotype was detected only a few times. The V and J genes are TRBV27 and TRBJ2-7; D remains ambiguous. The CDR3 sequence is 13 residues long. Trimming took off 5 bases at V and 1 base at J, with 9 bases between the two ends. Germline-derived CDR1 and CDR2 are MNHEY and SMNVEV (reference sequence). Here the CDR3 reads CASSAAPSYEQYF. The DNA for the CDR3 is TGTGCCAGCAGTGCAGCCCCTTCCTACGAGCAGTACTTC.

This clonotype was recorded a few times. V usage is TRBV9 and J usage is TRBJ2-6, with 7 bases that match TRBD1. The CDR3 is made up of 15 amino acids. The J segment lost 3 bases and the V segment lost 3 bases, leaving 3 bases of the junction unmatched. Germline V gene lookup returns CDR1 SGDLS and CDR2 YYNGEE. DNA for the CDR3: TGTGCCAGCAGCGCCACAGGGGATGGGGCCAACGTCCTGACTTTC. Protein sequence: CASSATGDGANVLTF.

This clonotype was picked up a small number of times. The chain carries TRBV5-4 and TRBJ2-7, with D possibly TRBD2 on 5 matching bases. There are 16 residues in the CDR3. CDR1 is SGHNT and CDR2 is YYREEE in the germline V gene (reference sequence). V dropped 0 bases and J dropped 1 base, with 14 bases sitting between them. CDR3 DNA sequence: TGTGCCAGCAGCTTGGATTTCGGGGTGGGGTCCTACGAGCAGTACTTC. Translating it yields CASSLDFGVGSYEQYF. Variable domain in full (rest from reference TRBV5-4 and TRBJ2-7): ETGVTQSPTHLIKTRGQQVTLRCSSQSGHNTVSWYQQALGQGPQFIFQYYREEENGRGNFPPRFSGLQFPNYSSELNVNALELDDSALYLCASSLDFGVGSYEQYFGPGTRLTVT.

The V call is TRBV2, the J call TRBJ2-6; a weak D match, TRBD1 (5 bases). V lost 4 bases to trimming and J lost 4 bases, with 14 bases between them. The CDR3 is 16 amino acids. Germline assignment: CDR1 SNHLY and CDR2 FYNNEI. CDR3 loop: CASSGQGLGGANVLTF. In nucleotides, the CDR3 is TGTGCCAGCAGTGGCCAGGGCCTGGGGGGGGCCAACGTCCTGACTTTC.

The rearrangement joins TRBV29-1 to TRBJ1-1; TRBD1 aligns across 8 bases. V trimming: 3 bases; J trimming: 10 bases; junction bases outside the gene matches: 10. The CDR3 is made up of 13 amino acids. Per the germline V gene, CDR1 is SQVTM and CDR2 is ANQGSEA. This chain's CDR3 is CSVDQGALRGAFF. CDR3 nucleotide sequence: TGCAGCGTTGATCAGGGGGCTCTACGAGGAGCTTTCTTT. Full variable domain (missing parts from reference TRBV29-1 and TRBJ1-1): SAVISQKPSRDICQRGTSLTIQCQVDSQVTMMFWYRQQPGQSLTLIATANQGSEATYESGFVIDKFPISRPNLTFSTLTVSNMSPEDSSIYLCSVDQGALRGAFFGQGTRLTVV.

This clonotype was counted a few times. The chain couples TRBV27 to TRBJ2-1; 9 bases match TRBD2. V lost 0 bases to trimming and J lost 7 bases; unmatched junction nucleotides: 1. The CDR3 covers 14 residues. Per germline, CDR1 MNHEY and CDR2 SMNVEV (reference sequence). The CDR3 DNA is TGTGCCAGCAGTTTATCGCGGGAGGGGAATGAGCAGTTCTTC. It codes for CASSLSREGNEQFF.

This clonotype was observed a handful of times. V usage is TRBV19 and J usage is TRBJ1-6; D is uncertain. V dropped 2 bases and J dropped 5 bases, with 16 bases sitting between them. The length of the CDR3 is 17 residues. CDR1 LNHDA and CDR2 SQIVND come from the germline V gene (reference sequence). In DNA, the CDR3 is TGTGCCAGTAGTATATTACAACACAGCGGTAATAATTCACCCCTCCACTTT. Protein: CASSILQHSGNNSPLHF.

This clonotype was recorded a few times. CDR3 loop: CSARQGSDEQFF. The CDR3, as DNA: TGCAGTGCCCGACAGGGATCGGATGAGCAGTTCTTC. V usage is TRBV20-1 and J usage is TRBJ2-1, with 7 nucleotides matching TRBD1. Germline V CDR1 and CDR2: DFQATT, SNEGSKA (reference sequence). V dropped 6 bases and J dropped 8; count of bases not matched to a gene: 7. This CDR3 spans 12 amino acids.

This clonotype was seen only a few times. V is TRBV5-6 and J is TRBJ2-1; 8 bases map to TRBD1. Germline CDR1 and CDR2: SGHDT and YYEEEE. Trimming removed 2 bases from V and 7 bases from J; junction bases left unmatched: 8. CDR3 size: 15 residues. The CDR3 loop is CASSFVDGTGNEQFF. The DNA of the CDR3 is TGTGCCAGCAGCTTTGTGGATGGGACAGGAAATGAGCAGTTCTTC.

This rearrangement joins TRBV6-5 to TRBJ2-7, with D possibly being TRBD1 or TRBD2 (6 bases each). Germline V gene sequence: CDR1 MNHEY, CDR2 SVGAGI. Trimming cost V 2 bases and J 6 bases, with 14 bases left between them. The CDR3 sequence is 14 residues long. The CDR3 spells CASSYTGGRAEQYF. DNA of the CDR3: TGTGCCAGCAGTTACACCGGGGGCAGGGCCGAGCAGTACTTC.

V gene TRBV20-1 combines with J gene TRBJ2-7, with a possible D match to TRBD2 (7 bases). The germline V gene has CDR1 DFQATT and CDR2 SNEGSKA (reference sequence). The CDR3 runs 15 residues. Trimming took off 2 bases at V and 0 bases at J, with 14 bases between the two ends. The CDR3 is CSARRGGPNSYEQYF. The CDR3 region has the DNA TGCAGTGCTAGAAGGGGGGGCCCGAACTCCTACGAGCAGTACTTC.

This chain links TRBV10-3 with TRBJ1-1; D call uncertain. V lost 2 bases, J lost 0 bases, and 7 bases lay in between. The CDR3 sequence is 14 residues long. CDR1 and CDR2 (germline): ENHRY, SYGVKD. The CDR3 DNA follows: TGTGCCATCAGTGAGACAACCATGAACACTGAAGCTTTCTTT. It encodes CAISETTMNTEAFF.

The chain employs TRBV7-9 and TRBJ2-7; 7 bases agree with TRBD1. Germline CDR1 and CDR2: SEHNR and FQNEAQ (reference sequence). CDR3 length equals 17 residues. V dropped 1 base and J dropped 5; count of bases not matched to a gene: 14. CDR3 protein: CASSLGEVRDRNHEQYF. The CDR3 DNA sequence: TGTGCCAGCAGCTTAGGAGAGGTCAGGGACAGAAACCACGAGCAGTACTTC.

The chain is built from TRBV7-9 and TRBJ1-2, with 10 bases that match TRBD1. After removal of 5 bases from V and 6 bases from J, the junction contained 9 bases not matched to a gene. The CDR3 loop spans 15 amino acids. CDR1 SEHNR and CDR2 FQNEAQ come from the germline V gene (reference sequence). The CDR3 loop reads CASSPSRQGAHGYTF. The CDR3 coding sequence is TGTGCCAGCAGCCCATCACGACAGGGGGCTCATGGCTACACCTTC.

This rearrangement joins TRBV9 to TRBJ2-7; D might be TRBD2 (6 bases). The germline gives CDR1 SGDLS, CDR2 YYNGEE. CDR3 length equals 14 residues. V dropped 0 bases and J dropped 4 bases, with 11 bases sitting between them. DNA of the CDR3: TGTGCCAGCAGCGTAGCGGGAGCTGGATACGAGCAGTACGTC. Its translation is CASSVAGAGYEQYV.

This clonotype has a handful of counts. The chain employs TRBV5-1 and TRBJ2-3; D gene ambiguous. The V and J ends lost 6 bases and 1 base respectively, with 9 bases between them. CDR1 is SGHRS, CDR2 YFSETQ, per germline. This CDR3 has 13 amino acids. CDR3 nucleotide sequence: TGCGCCAGCATGGAAACCCGCACAGATACGCAGTATTTT. It translates to CASMETRTDTQYF.

In its sample, this clonotype was seen once. V gene TRBV18 combines with J gene TRBJ2-1, with 14 nucleotides matching TRBD2. Trimming removed 5 bases from V and 9 bases from J; junction bases left unmatched: 3. Germline loops: CDR1 KGHSH, CDR2 LQKENI. The CDR3 covers 14 residues. The DNA of the CDR3 is TGTGCCAGCTCAGGGGGACTAGCGGGAGTTGAGCAGTTCTTC. Protein: CASSGGLAGVEQFF.

This clonotype was found a few times. The rearrangement links TRBV15 to TRBJ2-1, with 9 bases lining up with TRBD2. The length of the CDR3 is 16 residues. Looked up from germline, CDR1 is LNHNV and CDR2 is YYDKDF (reference sequence). With V trimmed by 1 base and J by 5 bases, 6 bases remained unmatched. This CDR3 reads CATSRVGLANHNEQFF. The CDR3 bases are TGTGCCACCAGCAGAGTAGGACTAGCGAATCACAATGAGCAGTTCTTC.

This clonotype was recorded a few times. The chain recombines TRBV5-1 with TRBJ1-1; D unclear. The V gene's germline CDR1 is SGHRS and CDR2 YFSETQ. The V gene lost 3 bases and the J gene lost 1 base, with 19 bases spanning the gap. The CDR3 runs to 17 residues. The DNA of the CDR3 is TGCGCCAGCAGCTCTTATCTTACAAAGACGGAGAACACTGAAGCTTTCTTT. It specifies CASSSYLTKTENTEAFF.

V and J are TRBV4-3 and TRBJ2-5; maybe TRBD2 (5 bases). CDR3 length: 15 residues. From germline, CDR1 is LGHNA and CDR2 YSLEER. Trimming removed 0 bases from V and 1 base from J, with 9 bases in between. CDR3 region: CASSQDTGSQETQYF. CDR3 nucleotides: TGCGCCAGCAGCCAAGATACGGGGAGCCAAGAGACCCAGTACTTC.

This sequence joins TRBV7-9 and TRBJ2-5; no definite D call. In germline, CDR1 is SEHNR, CDR2 FQNEAQ (reference sequence). CDR3 length: 15 residues. Trimming shortened V by 2 bases and J by 1 base, and 11 bases separated the two germline ends. Here the CDR3 DNA reads TGTGCCAGCAGCTTAACCTCCTCCTTCCAAGAGACCCAGTACTTC. This codes for CASSLTSSFQETQYF.

Only a few counts were recorded for this clonotype. The genes are TRBV29-1 and TRBJ2-1; 14 bases fit TRBD2. Germline-derived CDR1 and CDR2 are SQVTM and ANQGSEA. The CDR3 has 16 amino acids. The ends lost 5 bases at V and 7 bases at J; junction bases unmatched: 10. In DNA, the CDR3 is TGCAGCGTTCCGGGACTAGCGGGAGTGTTTCAAAATGAGCAGTTCTTC. Protein product: CSVPGLAGVFQNEQFF.

The gene calls are TRBV3-1 and TRBJ2-1; the D is unclear. V dropped 1 base and J dropped 8 bases, with 12 bases sitting between them. The CDR3 is 14 residues long. Germline CDR1 is LGHDT and CDR2 is YNNKEL (reference sequence). For the CDR3, the DNA is TGTGCCAGCAGCCAAGTGGGTCAAGGTTATGAGCAGTTCTTC. It codes for CASSQVGQGYEQFF.

This clonotype showed up just a few times. CDR3: CASSRDTYEQYF. Written as DNA, the CDR3 is TGTGCCAGCTCAAGGGACACCTACGAGCAGTACTTC. This chain joins TRBV18 and TRBJ2-7; D is possibly TRBD1 (6 bases). In germline, CDR1 is KGHSH, CDR2 LQKENI. Trimming stripped 5 bases from V and 2 bases from J, with 7 bases between. The CDR3 totals 12 residues.

This clonotype has only a few counts. The chain uses TRBV20-1 and TRBJ1-2, with a weak D call TRBD1 (6 bases). Per the germline V gene, CDR1 is DFQATT and CDR2 is SNEGSKA (reference sequence). The CDR3 length is 14 residues. The germline V and J ends were trimmed by 0 bases and 6 bases, with 14 bases remaining between them. CDR3 protein: CSAREGGSGDGYTF. For the CDR3, the DNA is TGCAGTGCTAGAGAAGGGGGGAGCGGGGATGGCTACACCTTC.

There are a few counts of this clonotype. CDR3 nucleotide sequence: TGTGCCAGCAGCCGAGGGGACTCGAGCTCCTACGAGCAGTACTTC. As protein: CASSRGDSSSYEQYF. The chain combines TRBV7-8 with TRBJ2-7, with a tentative D call TRBD2 (6 bases). Trimming cost V 5 bases and J 0 bases, with 14 bases left between them. The CDR3 sequence is 15 residues long. The V gene's germline CDR1 is SGHVS and CDR2 FQNEAQ.